Listed below are T cell receptor beta chains from one sample, sequenced in a study of Tregs in tolerant kidney transplant recipients. Sequencing used immunoSEQ multiplex PCR; TCRdb keeps in-frame clones, though not all of them. The data show approximately 66,000 clones, approximately 85% seen once. Material: Tregs from blood, obtained before the transplant. These receptors were obtained from a human donor who received a combined kidney and bone marrow transplant. Each CDR3 is given with its conserved first and last residue. D genes are given only for firm matches. Size tells how often a clone was seen (once, few, many) or the class of an expanded clone, and some rows leave it out.

size: NA
V: TRBV27
J: TRBJ1-5
D: NA
CDR3: CASSWTRNQPQHF
DNA: TGTGCCAGCAGTTGGACAAGAAATCAGCCCCAGCATTTT

size: NA
V: TRBV6-1
J: TRBJ1-2
D: NA
CDR3: CASSDSPRPGRSYGYTF
DNA: TGTGCCAGCAGTGATTCCCCCCGTCCGGGCAGATCCTATGGCTACACCTTC

size: NA
V: TRBV10-3
J: TRBJ1-2
D: TRBD1
CDR3: CANGDDREGYTF
DNA: TGTGCCAACGGCGACGACAGGGAGGGCTACACCTTC

size: once
V: TRBV6-5
J: TRBJ1-4
D: NA
CDR3: CASSTRSRGEKLFF
DNA: TGTGCCAGCAGTACCCGGTCCCGTGGGGAAAAACTGTTTTTT

size: NA
V: TRBV6-5
J: TRBJ1-2
D: TRBD1
CDR3: CASSYQAGGNGYTF
DNA: TGTGCCAGCAGTTACCAAGCAGGGGGCAATGGCTACACCTTC

size: NA
V: TRBV28
J: TRBJ1-2
D: NA
CDR3: CASSSGGDGYTF
DNA: TGTGCCAGCAGTTCTGGAGGGGATGGCTACACCTTC

size: NA
V: TRBV7-8
J: TRBJ2-1
D: TRBD2
CDR3: CASSPRLAGKGNEQFF
DNA: TGTGCCAGCAGCCCCAGACTAGCGGGAAAAGGCAATGAGCAGTTCTTC

size: NA
V: TRBV5-8
J: TRBJ1-2
D: NA
CDR3: CASSLARSGYTF
DNA: TGTGCCAGCAGCTTGGCCCGAAGTGGCTACACCTTC

size: NA
V: TRBV28
J: TRBJ1-3
D: TRBD1
CDR3: CASSATRDSRSGNTIYF
DNA: TGTGCCAGCAGCGCTACCCGGGACAGCCGCTCTGGAAACACCATATATTTT

size: NA
V: TRBV27
J: TRBJ1-6
D: NA
CDR3: CASRIQGLPYNSPLHF
DNA: TGTGCCAGCAGAATCCAGGGGTTGCCCTATAATTCACCCCTCCACTTT

size: few
V: TRBV7-9
J: TRBJ2-7
D: NA
CDR3: CASSRLVEQYF
DNA: TGTGCCAGCAGCCGACTAGTCGAGCAGTACTTC

size: NA
V: TRBV2
J: TRBJ1-1
D: NA
CDR3: CASNPGGLTRGEAFF
DNA: TGTGCCAGCAACCCCGGAGGGCTGACTAGGGGTGAAGCTTTCTTT

size: NA
V: TRBV10-2
J: TRBJ2-7
D: NA
CDR3: CASSEGGEDEQYF
DNA: TGCGCCAGCAGTGAAGGCGGAGAGGACGAGCAGTACTTC

size: NA
V: TRBV29-1
J: TRBJ1-1
D: TRBD1
CDR3: CSADTGGNTEAFF
DNA: TGCAGCGCCGATACAGGGGGGAACACTGAAGCTTTCTTT

size: NA
V: TRBV9
J: TRBJ1-1
D: NA
CDR3: CASSLGRLNTEAFF
DNA: TGTGCCAGCTCCCTGGGGAGGCTGAACACTGAAGCTTTCTTT

size: NA
V: TRBV29-1
J: TRBJ2-5
D: TRBD1
CDR3: CSVSPGQGRETQYF
DNA: TGCAGCGTGTCCCCGGGACAGGGACGGGAGACCCAGTACTTC

size: NA
V: TRBV6-1
J: TRBJ1-1
D: TRBD1
CDR3: CASRRTGNTEAFF
DNA: TGTGCCAGCAGGAGGACAGGGAACACTGAAGCTTTCTTT

size: NA
V: TRBV5-3
J: TRBJ1-6
D: TRBD1
CDR3: CARSGGTGYNSPLHF
DNA: TGTGCCAGAAGCGGCGGGACAGGGTACAATTCACCCCTCCACTTT

size: NA
V: TRBV4-2
J: TRBJ2-1
D: TRBD2
CDR3: CASSPGLGSGGFSYNEQFF
DNA: TGTGCCAGCAGCCCGGGACTGGGTAGCGGGGGCTTCTCCTACAATGAGCAGTTCTTC

size: once
V: TRBV15
J: TRBJ1-1
D: NA
CDR3: CATKEDTEAFF
DNA: TGTGCCACCAAGGAAGACACTGAAGCTTTCTTT

size: NA
V: TRBV5-1
J: TRBJ2-3
D: TRBD1
CDR3: CASSSGLFGQDTDTQYF
DNA: TGCGCCAGCAGCTCCGGACTTTTTGGACAGGACACAGATACGCAGTATTTT

size: once
V: TRBV5-1
J: TRBJ1-1
D: TRBD1
CDR3: CASSLPGGTEAFF
DNA: TGCGCCAGCAGCTTGCCAGGGGGCACTGAAGCTTTCTTT

size: NA
V: TRBV5-4
J: TRBJ2-1
D: TRBD1
CDR3: CAYRGRGPSYNEQFF
DNA: TGTGCCTACAGGGGGCGGGGACCCTCCTACAATGAGCAGTTCTTC

size: NA
V: TRBV6-6
J: TRBJ1-5
D: NA
CDR3: CASSYPGRQPQHF
DNA: TGTGCCAGCAGTTACCCCGGGAGGCAGCCCCAGCATTTT

size: NA
V: TRBV30
J: TRBJ2-7
D: NA
CDR3: CAWRRTGSPFVEQYF
DNA: TGTGCCTGGCGGAGAACAGGCAGCCCCTTTGTCGAGCAGTACTTC

size: NA
V: TRBV5-1
J: TRBJ1-1
D: NA
CDR3: CASTNGQGSYTEAFF
DNA: TGCGCCAGCACCAACGGCCAGGGAAGCTACACTGAAGCTTTCTTT

size: NA
V: TRBV5-1
J: TRBJ2-7
D: NA
CDR3: CASRNPRVGEQYF
DNA: TGCGCCAGCAGGAACCCTCGGGTTGGCGAGCAGTACTTC

size: NA
V: TRBV29-1
J: TRBJ2-1
D: TRBD2
CDR3: CSARLAGSYNEQFF
DNA: TGCAGCGCCCGACTAGCGGGAAGCTACAATGAGCAGTTCTTC

size: NA
V: TRBV28
J: TRBJ1-5
D: NA
CDR3: CASSPLDGVNQPQHF
DNA: TGTGCCAGCAGTCCATTGGACGGAGTCAATCAGCCCCAGCATTTT

size: once
V: TRBV7-8
J: TRBJ1-5
D: NA
CDR3: CASSRLVRGARGNQPQHF
DNA: TGTGCCAGCAGCCGCCTCGTGCGGGGGGCGCGAGGCAATCAGCCCCAGCATTTT

size: NA
V: TRBV18
J: TRBJ1-3
D: TRBD1
CDR3: CASSPSGQGTLGSGNTIYF
DNA: TGTGCCAGCTCACCTTCGGGACAGGGGACGTTAGGATCTGGAAACACCATATATTTT

size: NA
V: TRBV5-4
J: TRBJ2-7
D: NA
CDR3: CASSLSNSYEQYF
DNA: TGTGCCAGCAGCTTGAGCAACTCCTACGAGCAGTACTTC

size: NA
V: TRBV7-8
J: TRBJ2-7
D: NA
CDR3: CASSLNAGAYEQYF
DNA: TGTGCCAGCAGCTTAAATGCGGGCGCCTACGAGCAGTACTTC

size: NA
V: TRBV15
J: TRBJ1-1
D: NA
CDR3: CATSRGGGGNTEAFF
DNA: TGTGCCACCAGCAGGGGGGGCGGGGGGAACACTGAAGCTTTCTTT

size: few
V: TRBV5-1
J: TRBJ1-2
D: NA
CDR3: CASRGRGTYGYTF
DNA: TGCGCCAGTCGGGGGAGGGGGACCTATGGCTACACCTTC

size: NA
V: TRBV18
J: TRBJ2-4
D: NA
CDR3: CASSTAHSGSIQYF
DNA: TGTGCCAGCTCGACGGCACACTCGGGTTCCATTCAGTACTTC

size: NA
V: TRBV5-1
J: TRBJ1-1
D: NA
CDR3: CASSTSPGVDNTEAFF
DNA: TGCGCCAGCAGCACCTCTCCAGGGGTGGATAACACTGAAGCTTTCTTT

size: NA
V: TRBV19
J: TRBJ2-7
D: TRBD1
CDR3: CASRIDRTGSEQYF
DNA: TGTGCCAGTAGGATAGACCGGACAGGGTCCGAGCAGTACTTC

size: NA
V: TRBV27
J: TRBJ1-5
D: NA
CDR3: CASSPRTMVQGNQPQHF
DNA: TGTGCCAGCAGTCCACGGACTATGGTGCAGGGCAATCAGCCCCAGCATTTT

size: NA
V: TRBV2
J: TRBJ2-5
D: NA
CDR3: CASSIPETGQETQYF
DNA: TGTGCCAGCAGCATACCAGAGACGGGTCAAGAGACCCAGTACTTC

size: NA
V: TRBV11-3
J: TRBJ2-5
D: NA
CDR3: CASSLDGLSQETQYF
DNA: TGTGCCAGCAGCTTAGATGGACTAAGCCAAGAGACCCAGTACTTC

size: NA
V: TRBV9
J: TRBJ2-2
D: TRBD2
CDR3: CASSAGARLAGTGELFF
DNA: TGTGCCAGCAGCGCCGGGGCGAGACTAGCGGGAACCGGGGAGCTGTTTTTT

size: NA
V: TRBV6-1
J: TRBJ2-7
D: NA
CDR3: CAGLGPYPHYEQYF
DNA: TGTGCTGGGTTAGGGCCGTACCCTCACTACGAGCAGTACTTC

size: once
V: TRBV11-3
J: TRBJ2-1
D: NA
CDR3: CASSRRTGHNEQFF
DNA: TGTGCCAGCAGCCGCCGGACGGGCCACAATGAGCAGTTCTTC

size: NA
V: TRBV7-2
J: TRBJ1-1
D: TRBD1
CDR3: CASSKDRAEAFF
DNA: TGTGCCAGCAGCAAGGACAGGGCTGAAGCTTTCTTT

size: NA
V: TRBV28
J: TRBJ2-5
D: TRBD1
CDR3: CASSSVPGQGRETQYF
DNA: TGTGCCAGCAGCTCGGTCCCGGGACAGGGACGGGAGACCCAGTACTTC

size: NA
V: TRBV6-5
J: TRBJ1-4
D: NA
CDR3: CASTRRVLSNEKLFF
DNA: TGTGCCAGCACTAGGAGGGTTTTATCCAATGAAAAACTGTTTTTT

size: once
V: TRBV5-1
J: TRBJ2-2
D: NA
CDR3: CASSLGSYVTGELFF
DNA: TGCGCCAGCAGCTTGGGGTCGTACGTAACCGGGGAGCTGTTTTTT

size: NA
V: TRBV29-1
J: TRBJ1-2
D: TRBD1
CDR3: CSVEDAKTGGGGYTF
DNA: TGCAGCGTTGAAGATGCCAAGACAGGGGGTGGAGGCTACACCTTC

size: NA
V: TRBV6-1
J: TRBJ1-1
D: NA
CDR3: CASSPYRTENTEAFF
DNA: TGTGCCAGCAGCCCCTATCGGACGGAAAACACTGAAGCTTTCTTT

size: NA
V: TRBV11-2
J: TRBJ2-7
D: TRBD1
CDR3: CASSLGYWYGTGTDEQYF
DNA: TGTGCCAGCAGCTTGGGCTATTGGTACGGGACAGGGACGGACGAGCAGTACTTC

size: NA
V: TRBV2
J: TRBJ2-7
D: NA
CDR3: CASTLPRDKIEYEQYF
DNA: TGTGCCAGCACCCTCCCCCGCGACAAGATTGAATACGAGCAGTACTTC

size: NA
V: TRBV5-6
J: TRBJ2-7
D: NA
CDR3: CASSLDRAPGEQYF
DNA: TGTGCCAGCAGCTTGGACAGAGCCCCGGGCGAGCAGTACTTC

size: NA
V: TRBV20-1
J: TRBJ2-5
D: NA
CDR3: CSAPGRHEQYF
DNA: TGCAGTGCTCCAGGGAGACATGAGCAGTACTTC

size: NA
V: TRBV5-4
J: TRBJ2-3
D: NA
CDR3: CASSLAGQGGTDTQYF
DNA: TGTGCCAGCAGCTTGGCCGGTCAGGGAGGAACAGATACGCAGTATTTT